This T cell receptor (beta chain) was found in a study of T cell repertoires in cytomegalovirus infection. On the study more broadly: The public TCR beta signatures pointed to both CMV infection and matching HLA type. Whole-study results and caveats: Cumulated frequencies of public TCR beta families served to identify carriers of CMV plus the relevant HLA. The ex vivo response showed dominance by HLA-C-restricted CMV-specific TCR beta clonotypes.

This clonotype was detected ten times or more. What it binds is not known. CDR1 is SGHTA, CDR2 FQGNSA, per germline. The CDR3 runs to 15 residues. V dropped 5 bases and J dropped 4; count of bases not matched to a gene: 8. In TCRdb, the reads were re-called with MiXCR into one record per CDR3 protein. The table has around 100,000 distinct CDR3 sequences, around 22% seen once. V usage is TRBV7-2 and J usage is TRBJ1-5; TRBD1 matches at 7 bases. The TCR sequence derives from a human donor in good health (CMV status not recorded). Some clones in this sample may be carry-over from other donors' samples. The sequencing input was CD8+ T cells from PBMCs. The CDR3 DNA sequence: TGTGCCAGCAGCATACGACAGGGAGGGAATCAGCCCCAGCATTTT. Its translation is CASSIRQGGNQPQHF.